The following is a T cell receptor (beta chain) sequence with its context. Its antigen remains unidentified. These data are taken from a study of graft-versus-host responses after intestinal transplantation. On the study more broadly: Recipients across the board were started on anti-thymocyte globulin induction, then kept on tacrolimus and steroids for two to four years.

Trimming removed 7 bases at V and 6 bases at J, with 15 bases between. Germline CDR1 LNHDA, CDR2 SQIVND (reference sequence). The CDR3 has 14 residues. The study's findings and limits: Recipient bone marrow held GvH clones, some seen earlier in ileum or blood. Individuals carrying graft-donor T cell macrochimerism showed high graft-versus-host to host-versus-graft clonal ratios in allografts. Early post-transplant HvG declines showed an association with peak circulating GvH clone levels.

Clones were read by immunoSEQ multiplex PCR, and TCRdb kept only the in-frame ones, dropping some. Among tens of thousands of clones, 75% to 95% were seen once, and the ten largest hold 5.5% to 7%. The sequence was obtained from a human donor who received an intestinal transplant. The chain uses TRBV19 and TRBJ2-2; D may be TRBD2 (6 bases). The material sequenced was unstimulated CD8+ T cells sorted from spleen or lymph node cells, taken before intestinal transplant. CDR3 in amino acids: CASMLTGDSGELFF. In DNA, the CDR3 is TGTGCCAGTATGTTGACCGGGGACTCCGGGGAGCTGTTTTTT.